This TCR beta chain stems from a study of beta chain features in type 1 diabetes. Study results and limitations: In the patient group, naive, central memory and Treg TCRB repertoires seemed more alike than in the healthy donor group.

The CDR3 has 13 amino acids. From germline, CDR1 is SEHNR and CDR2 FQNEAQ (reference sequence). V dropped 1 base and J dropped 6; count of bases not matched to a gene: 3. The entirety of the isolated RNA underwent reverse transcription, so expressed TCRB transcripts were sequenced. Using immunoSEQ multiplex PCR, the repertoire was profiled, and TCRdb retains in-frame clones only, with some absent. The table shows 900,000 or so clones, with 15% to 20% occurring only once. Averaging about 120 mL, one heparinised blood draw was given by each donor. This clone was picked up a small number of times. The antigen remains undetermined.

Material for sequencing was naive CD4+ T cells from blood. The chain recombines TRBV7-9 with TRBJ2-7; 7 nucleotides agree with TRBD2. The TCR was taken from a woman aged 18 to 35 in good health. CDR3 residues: CASSLGGTIEQYF. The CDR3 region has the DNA TGTGCCAGCAGCTTAGGAGGGACTATCGAGCAGTACTTC.